This TCR beta chain was identified in a study of T cells in Graves' hyperthyroidism and ophthalmopathy. TCR beta CDR3 sequences were amplified from RNA transcripts. With the HTBI primer set, the TCR CDR3 went through a first round of RT-PCR. TCRdb recomputed calls from the multiplex PCR reads with MiXCR, one row per CDR3 protein. The table includes over 650,000 distinct CDR3 sequences, roughly 15% detected once. This clonotype was recorded many times. Sequenced: blood. The source of this sequence is a man aged 18 to 35 with Graves' hyperthyroidism.

CDR3 amino acids: CASSIARGANYGYTF. The CDR3 DNA reads as TGTGCCAGCAGTATAGCCCGAGGGGCTAACTATGGCTACACCTTC. V is TRBV2 and J is TRBJ1-2, with a weak D call TRBD1 (5 bases). CDR3 size: 15 residues. The V end was cut by 5 bases, the J end by 0 bases, with 13 bases between. CDR1 is SNHLY and CDR2 is FYNNEI in the germline V gene. Based on the CDR3 plus reference TRBV2 and TRBJ1-2, the full variable domain is EPEVTQTPSHQVTQMGQEVILRCVPISNHLYFYWYRQILGQKVEFLVSFYNNEISEKSEIFDDQFSVERPDGSNFTLKIRSTKLEDSAMYFCASSIARGANYGYTFGSGTRLTVV.